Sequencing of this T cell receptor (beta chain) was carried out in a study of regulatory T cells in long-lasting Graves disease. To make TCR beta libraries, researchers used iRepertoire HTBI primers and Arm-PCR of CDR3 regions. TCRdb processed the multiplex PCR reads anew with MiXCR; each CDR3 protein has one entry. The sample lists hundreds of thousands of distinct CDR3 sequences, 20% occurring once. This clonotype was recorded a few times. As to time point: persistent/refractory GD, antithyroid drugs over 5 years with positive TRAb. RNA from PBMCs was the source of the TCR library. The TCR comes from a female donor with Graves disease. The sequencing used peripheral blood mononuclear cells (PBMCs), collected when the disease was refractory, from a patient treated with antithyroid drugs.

The CDR3 nucleotides are TGTGCCAGTAGAGACAGGGCTAATGAAAAACTGTTTTTT. Protein product: CASRDRANEKLFF. The chain carries TRBV19 and TRBJ1-4, with 7 bases lining up with TRBD1. The V gene end was trimmed by 6 bases and the J gene end by 3 bases; junction bases not matched to a gene: 1. The CDR3 contains 13 residues. In germline, CDR1 is LNHDA, CDR2 SQIVND (reference sequence).